This TCR beta chain comes out of a study of T cells in narcolepsy. Profiling relied on immunoSEQ multiplex PCR, and the TCRdb table lists in-frame clones only, not all of them. Here the sample spans 25,000 to 30,000 clones, around 87% being singletons. Points on this clone: Its antigen is still unknown.

Study-wide results and limits: Autoreactive clonotypes reportedly recurred in blood of same and different patients, not controls.

Germline CDR1 and CDR2: MNHEY and SMNVEV (reference sequence). Trimming removed 6 bases at V and 4 bases at J, with 16 bases between. The CDR3 loop spans 14 amino acids. This chain uses TRBV27 with TRBJ2-7; either TRBD1 or TRBD2 may supply D (5 bases each). Sequencing was performed on memory (CD45RA-) CD4+ T cells from blood. The receptor comes from a human donor in good health. CDR3 sequence reads: CASSPGTGKYEQYF. CDR3 coding DNA: TGTGCCAGCAGCCCCGGGACGGGCAAGTACGAGCAGTACTTC.